This T cell receptor beta chain was retrieved from a study of shared clonotypes between healthy human individuals. General study findings and limits: Donor scarcity curtailed the genetic and exposure-history diversity represented herein. Rarefaction analysis demonstrated incomplete sorted-subset sequencing notwithstanding large depth.

A note on this clone: Antigen unknown. This same CDR3 is encoded by further DNA sequences in the sample.

Germline V gene sequence: CDR1 SQVTM, CDR2 ANQGSEA. The ends were cut back, 4 bases at V and 1 base at J, with 10 bases in the middle. This CDR3 has 13 residues. Investigators spread the genomic DNA of each subset evenly over several immunoSEQ plates. Produced via immunoSEQ multiplex PCR; TCRdb's table is partial and in-frame only. The table includes about 1 million clones, around 76% detected once. CD45RA-negative memory and CD45RA+ naive subsets were split from the CD4+ cells. The chain joins TRBV29-1 to TRBJ1-1, with D perhaps matching TRBD1 (5 bases). The sequenced sample consisted of memory CD4+ T cells sorted from blood. Subset of the sample: CD45RA-negative fraction. The receptor comes from a man younger than 30 in good health. The CDR3 here is CSVVGQGNTEAFF. The CDR3 region has the DNA TGCAGCGTTGTTGGTCAGGGGAACACTGAAGCTTTCTTT.